Listed below are T cell receptor beta chains from one sample, sequenced in a study of blood T cell repertoires in COVID-19. Generated by immunoSEQ multiplex PCR, the TCRdb table keeps only in-frame clones and is missing some. The sample has some 200,000 clones, over 75% seen once. Sequenced input: PBMCs or T cells enriched from blood (not recorded which). These receptors originate from a woman aged 18-29 years in a cohort exposed to, infected with or recovered from COVID-19 (not recorded which). The CDR3 runs from the conserved cysteine through the conserved F or W. The order of the fields is CDR3 DNA, CDR3 protein, clone size, J gene, D gene, V gene. D genes are given only for firm matches. Where a row states a size, it is once, few, many or the class of an expanded clone; other rows omit it.

cdr3_nt: TGTGCCAGCAGCCAAAGCGGAAGGGGGTTGCCGTTCTTC; cdr3_aa: CASSQSGRGLPFF; clone_size: .; j_call: TRBJ2-1; d_call: .; v_call: TRBV3-1/TRBV3-2
cdr3_nt: TGTGCCAGCAGTGCCGGACAGGTCCTCTCCTACGAGCAGTACTTC; cdr3_aa: CASSAGQVLSYEQYF; clone_size: .; j_call: TRBJ2-7; d_call: TRBD1; v_call: TRBV2
cdr3_nt: TGCGCCAGCAGCTTGGCCGAAATCAGGGGTGGCACCGGGGAGCTGTTTTTT; cdr3_aa: CASSLAEIRGGTGELFF; clone_size: .; j_call: TRBJ2-2; d_call: .; v_call: TRBV5-1
cdr3_nt: TGTGCCACCAGTGATCCAGACAGGTCCGGGAACAATGAGCAGTTCTTC; cdr3_aa: CATSDPDRSGNNEQFF; clone_size: .; j_call: TRBJ2-1; d_call: .; v_call: TRBV24-1
cdr3_nt: TGTGCCAGCAGTCTACTCTCCCTCAGGGATCAGCCCCAGCATTTT; cdr3_aa: CASSLLSLRDQPQHF; clone_size: .; j_call: TRBJ1-5; d_call: .; v_call: TRBV27
cdr3_nt: TGTGCCACCAGTGACCCCGGGAGCACAGATACGCAGTATTTT; cdr3_aa: CATSDPGSTDTQYF; clone_size: once; j_call: TRBJ2-3; d_call: .; v_call: TRBV24-1
cdr3_nt: TGTGCCAGCAGCTCCTACAGGATTCCTAATGAAAAACTGTTTTTT; cdr3_aa: CASSSYRIPNEKLFF; clone_size: .; j_call: TRBJ1-4; d_call: .; v_call: TRBV7-8
cdr3_nt: TGTGCCAGCAGCTTAGGTGACAGCCTTGGGAATCAGCCCCAGCATTTT; cdr3_aa: CASSLGDSLGNQPQHF; clone_size: .; j_call: TRBJ1-5; d_call: .; v_call: TRBV7-9
cdr3_nt: TGTGCCAGCAGCTTGCCCCTAGGGACAGGGCACTCTGGGGCCAACGTCCTGACTTTC; cdr3_aa: CASSLPLGTGHSGANVLTF; clone_size: .; j_call: TRBJ2-6; d_call: TRBD1; v_call: TRBV5-4
cdr3_nt: TGTGCCAGCAGCGTCCGAAGCGGGACAAGCTACAATGAGCAGTTCTTC; cdr3_aa: CASSVRSGTSYNEQFF; clone_size: .; j_call: TRBJ2-1; d_call: .; v_call: TRBV11-3
cdr3_nt: TGCGCCAGCAGCTTGGAATCAGGGGGAACCGGGGAGCTGTTTTTT; cdr3_aa: CASSLESGGTGELFF; clone_size: .; j_call: TRBJ2-2; d_call: TRBD1; v_call: TRBV5-1
cdr3_nt: TGCGCCAGCAGCCAAGAAGCAGGCCCTGAGAGGGGAGGATATGGCTACACCTTC; cdr3_aa: CASSQEAGPERGGYGYTF; clone_size: once; j_call: TRBJ1-2; d_call: .; v_call: TRBV4-1
cdr3_nt: TGTGCCAGCTCACAACCGGACACAGCCTACGAGCAGTACTTC; cdr3_aa: CASSQPDTAYEQYF; clone_size: .; j_call: TRBJ2-7; d_call: .; v_call: TRBV18
cdr3_nt: TGTGCCAGCAGAACCTCAAGACAGGGCCATCAGCCCCAGCATTTT; cdr3_aa: CASRTSRQGHQPQHF; clone_size: .; j_call: TRBJ1-5; d_call: TRBD1; v_call: TRBV6-5
cdr3_nt: TGTGCCAGCAGCCAAGGGACAGGGTGGCATAATTCACCCCTCCACTTT; cdr3_aa: CASSQGTGWHNSPLHF; clone_size: .; j_call: TRBJ1-6; d_call: TRBD1; v_call: TRBV3-1/TRBV3-2
cdr3_nt: TGTGCCAGCAGCCAAGAGCTAGCGGGGGCACTCGAGCAGTACTTC; cdr3_aa: CASSQELAGALEQYF; clone_size: .; j_call: TRBJ2-7; d_call: TRBD2; v_call: TRBV4-2
cdr3_nt: TGTGCCAGCAGCCCATCAGGGGGCGAAGAAGCTTTCTTT; cdr3_aa: CASSPSGGEEAFF; clone_size: .; j_call: TRBJ1-1; d_call: TRBD1; v_call: TRBV7-9
cdr3_nt: TGTGCCAGCAGCTCGACTACCGTGTCTGGAAACACCATATATTTT; cdr3_aa: CASSSTTVSGNTIYF; clone_size: .; j_call: TRBJ1-3; d_call: .; v_call: TRBV7-6
cdr3_nt: TGTGCCAGTAGTGGACTAGCGGGAGGGCCGTCCAAAAACATTCAGTACTTC; cdr3_aa: CASSGLAGGPSKNIQYF; clone_size: once; j_call: TRBJ2-4; d_call: TRBD2; v_call: TRBV19
cdr3_nt: TGTGCCAGCAGTGAAAAGTGGGAGATCTATGGCTACACCTTC; cdr3_aa: CASSEKWEIYGYTF; clone_size: .; j_call: TRBJ1-2; d_call: .; v_call: TRBV27
cdr3_nt: TGCGCCAGCAGAGAGGGACTGGACTACGAGCAGTACTTC; cdr3_aa: CASREGLDYEQYF; clone_size: .; j_call: TRBJ2-7; d_call: .; v_call: TRBV5-1
cdr3_nt: TGCAGCGTTGATGTGCCAGGGGGAGAGACCCAGTACTTC; cdr3_aa: CSVDVPGGETQYF; clone_size: .; j_call: TRBJ2-5; d_call: TRBD1; v_call: TRBV29-1
cdr3_nt: TGTGCCAGCAGCTCACAGGGGGCAGGTCAGCCCCAGCATTTT; cdr3_aa: CASSSQGAGQPQHF; clone_size: .; j_call: TRBJ1-5; d_call: TRBD1; v_call: TRBV9
cdr3_nt: TGTGCCAGCAGTGGGAACCGGGACTCGTCTTCGGGCGAGCAGTACTTC; cdr3_aa: CASSGNRDSSSGEQYF; clone_size: .; j_call: TRBJ2-7; d_call: .; v_call: TRBV25-1
cdr3_nt: TGTGCCAGCCTCCGGCGGGAGGGCCTGGGTGAGCAGTTCTTC; cdr3_aa: CASLRREGLGEQFF; clone_size: .; j_call: TRBJ2-1; d_call: TRBD2; v_call: TRBV27
cdr3_nt: TGCAGCGTTGACTCCGGCAGGGAGGCCTTTGAGACCCAGTACTTC; cdr3_aa: CSVDSGREAFETQYF; clone_size: .; j_call: TRBJ2-5; d_call: .; v_call: TRBV29-1
cdr3_nt: TGTGCCAGCAGCCAAGTGCCGGGACAGGGACAGCCCCAGCATTTT; cdr3_aa: CASSQVPGQGQPQHF; clone_size: .; j_call: TRBJ1-5; d_call: TRBD1; v_call: TRBV3-1/TRBV3-2
cdr3_nt: TGTGCCAGCAGCTTGCCCGGCAGAGGTTCAAACACCATATATTTT; cdr3_aa: CASSLPGRGSNTIYF; clone_size: .; j_call: TRBJ1-3; d_call: .; v_call: TRBV5-5
cdr3_nt: TGTGCCAGCAGCTGGGCAGGTTCTACCTACGAGCAGTACTTC; cdr3_aa: CASSWAGSTYEQYF; clone_size: .; j_call: TRBJ2-7; d_call: .; v_call: TRBV11-2
cdr3_nt: TGTGCCAGCAGCTCACCTAGGACAGACTCTGGGGCCAACGTCCTGACTTTC; cdr3_aa: CASSSPRTDSGANVLTF; clone_size: once; j_call: TRBJ2-6; d_call: .; v_call: TRBV11-2
cdr3_nt: TGTGCCAGCAACCCCCCCGGGTCGGGGTACACCTTC; cdr3_aa: CASNPPGSGYTF; clone_size: .; j_call: TRBJ1-2; d_call: .; v_call: TRBV28
cdr3_nt: TGCGCCAGCAGCCAAGGGGAGGACAGGGATGATTCACCCCTCCACTTT; cdr3_aa: CASSQGEDRDDSPLHF; clone_size: .; j_call: TRBJ1-6; d_call: TRBD1; v_call: TRBV4-1
cdr3_nt: TGCGCCAGCAGCCAAGTACAGCCACAAGAGACCCAGTACTTC; cdr3_aa: CASSQVQPQETQYF; clone_size: .; j_call: TRBJ2-5; d_call: .; v_call: TRBV4-1
cdr3_nt: TGTGCCAGCAGAGAGGACAGCTTTAAGTTCTTC; cdr3_aa: CASREDSFKFF; clone_size: .; j_call: TRBJ2-1; d_call: .; v_call: TRBV12-3/TRBV12-4
cdr3_nt: TGCGCCAGCAGCCTCGGACACTCTGGAAACACCATATATTTT; cdr3_aa: CASSLGHSGNTIYF; clone_size: .; j_call: TRBJ1-3; d_call: .; v_call: TRBV5-1
cdr3_nt: TGTGCCAGCAGTGAAATCAGGGCGGGAAACACCATATATTTT; cdr3_aa: CASSEIRAGNTIYF; clone_size: .; j_call: TRBJ1-3; d_call: .; v_call: TRBV6-1
cdr3_nt: TGTGCCAGCAGCTTAGTTCAGACTAGCTATGGCTACACCTTC; cdr3_aa: CASSLVQTSYGYTF; clone_size: .; j_call: TRBJ1-2; d_call: .; v_call: TRBV7-9
cdr3_nt: TGTGCCAGCAGCCTTCCGGACAGGCGGTATGGCTACACCTTC; cdr3_aa: CASSLPDRRYGYTF; clone_size: .; j_call: TRBJ1-2; d_call: TRBD1; v_call: TRBV7-3
cdr3_nt: TGTGCCAGCACCCAGGGACAGGGGGATAATTCACCCCTCCACTTT; cdr3_aa: CASTQGQGDNSPLHF; clone_size: .; j_call: TRBJ1-6; d_call: TRBD1; v_call: TRBV28
cdr3_nt: TGTGCCAGCAGCCAAGCCGGGACAGGGCAAGAGACCCAGTACTTC; cdr3_aa: CASSQAGTGQETQYF; clone_size: .; j_call: TRBJ2-5; d_call: TRBD1; v_call: TRBV7-3
cdr3_nt: TGTGCCAGCTCACCAAAGGACAAAGGACCCTACGAGCAGTACTTC; cdr3_aa: CASSPKDKGPYEQYF; clone_size: .; j_call: TRBJ2-7; d_call: .; v_call: TRBV18
cdr3_nt: TGTGCCAGCAGTTCGGACAGGGGACCTGGAAACACCATATATTTT; cdr3_aa: CASSSDRGPGNTIYF; clone_size: .; j_call: TRBJ1-3; d_call: TRBD1; v_call: TRBV6-5
cdr3_nt: TGTGCCAGCGGGAGAGGAGCGGGGGGGCCGGTTGGGGAGCAGTACTTC; cdr3_aa: CASGRGAGGPVGEQYF; clone_size: .; j_call: TRBJ2-7; d_call: TRBD2; v_call: TRBV27
cdr3_nt: TGTGCCAGCAGCGTAGGACTTAGCAATCAGCCCCAGCATTTT; cdr3_aa: CASSVGLSNQPQHF; clone_size: .; j_call: TRBJ1-5; d_call: .; v_call: TRBV9
cdr3_nt: TGTGCCAGCAGCTTAGCTTTAGCGGGGACCTACGAGCAGTACTTC; cdr3_aa: CASSLALAGTYEQYF; clone_size: .; j_call: TRBJ2-7; d_call: TRBD2; v_call: TRBV11-2
cdr3_nt: TGTGCCACCAGCAGAGATCAGGCTGCGAACACCGGGGAGCTGTTTTTT; cdr3_aa: CATSRDQAANTGELFF; clone_size: .; j_call: TRBJ2-2; d_call: .; v_call: TRBV15
cdr3_nt: TGTGCCAGCAGCATCGGACAGAGTAAGTACTTC; cdr3_aa: CASSIGQSKYF; clone_size: .; j_call: TRBJ2-7; d_call: .; v_call: TRBV21-1
cdr3_nt: TGTGCCAGCAGCTTGTGGGCGGGGGGGCCGGATACGCAGTATTTT; cdr3_aa: CASSLWAGGPDTQYF; clone_size: .; j_call: TRBJ2-3; d_call: TRBD2; v_call: TRBV7-9
cdr3_nt: TGTGCCAGCCGCAGGGTCCACAATGAGCAGTTCTTC; cdr3_aa: CASRRVHNEQFF; clone_size: .; j_call: TRBJ2-1; d_call: .; v_call: TRBV11-2
cdr3_nt: TGTGCCAGCGCCGGGGGGAACTATGGCTACACCTTC; cdr3_aa: CASAGGNYGYTF; clone_size: once; j_call: TRBJ1-2; d_call: .; v_call: TRBV28